What follows describes a single T cell receptor (beta chain). This specimen belongs to a study of blood T cell repertoires in COVID-19. On the study more broadly: COVID-19 samples, acute and convalescent, were from the United States, Italy and Spain. Nucleic acid was either cDNA or gDNA, and it came from T cells, B-cell-depleted T cells, or PBMCs.

Authors' data handling: The assay estimated nucleated cells by amplifying reference gene primers. The method was immunoSEQ multiplex PCR; TCRdb's version includes in-frame clones alone and lacks a portion of them. The V and J calls and clone size were taken over from that table, and D and trimming were inferred from the DNA. The table shows around 16,000 clones, with about 89% occurring only once. The CDR3 is 18 residues long. Per the germline V gene, CDR1 is MDHEN and CDR2 is SYDVKM. V shed 5 bases and J 5 bases; nucleotides not matched to a gene: 9. J is TRBJ2-2 and V is TRBV28, with TRBD2 identical over 15 bases. The clonotype comes from a man aged 55 to 70 with acute or convalescent COVID-19. The sample taken for sequencing was peripheral blood. The CDR3 reads CASSPRYGLAGGTGELFF. The CDR3 DNA is TGTGCCAGCAGTCCCCGCTACGGACTAGCGGGAGGGACCGGGGAGCTGTTTTTT.